Listed here are 18 T cell receptor beta chains from one sample, sequenced in a study of T cells in pancreatic ductal adenocarcinoma. Surgery without prior neoadjuvant therapy was the treatment of the selected pancreatic ductal adenocarcinoma patients. Assay used: immunoSEQ multiplex PCR; TCRdb lists only in-frame clones, some missing. The profile shows over 90,000 clones, about 95% of them singletons. What was sequenced was PBMCs. The receptor source for this set is a human donor with pancreatic ductal adenocarcinoma.

The chain uses TRBV11-3 and TRBJ2-1; unclear D gene. The CDR3 loop spans 15 amino acids. With 5 bases removed from V and 1 base from J, the gap between germline ends came to 12 bases. Germline-derived CDR1 and CDR2 are SGHNT and YENEEA. CDR3 DNA: TGTGCCAGCAGCCTTGACTCAAGATCCTACAATGAGCAGTTCTTC. Translated: CASSLDSRSYNEQFF.

The chain employs TRBV12-5 and TRBJ2-1; no reliable D call. Germline V gene sequence: CDR1 LGHNT, CDR2 FRNRAP. This CDR3 has 11 amino acids. Trimming took 2 bases from V and 7 from J, leaving 3 bases between them. The CDR3: CASGLLNEQFF. The CDR3 DNA sequence: TGTGCTAGTGGTTTGCTAAATGAGCAGTTCTTC.

The chain couples TRBV4-3 to TRBJ2-1; D is unresolved. The CDR3 loop spans 15 amino acids. The V and J ends lost 1 base and 5 bases respectively, with 12 bases between them. CDR1 and CDR2 from the germline V gene are LGHNA and YSLEER. The CDR3 nucleotides read TGCGCCAGCAGCCAAGTTGACTCTTTTCACAATGAGCAGTTCTTC. It yields the protein CASSQVDSFHNEQFF.

In this sample, this clone turned up once. The V gene is TRBV5-5, the J gene TRBJ2-2; D not resolved. Trimming shortened V by 1 base and J by 6 bases, and 7 bases separated the two germline ends. The CDR3 is made up of 13 amino acids. From germline, CDR1 is SGHKS and CDR2 YYEKEE (reference sequence). The CDR3 reads CASSLYRSGELFF. CDR3 nucleotides: TGTGCCAGCAGCTTGTATCGGTCCGGGGAGCTGTTTTTT.

This chain connects TRBV4-2 to TRBJ2-7, with 7 nucleotides matching TRBD2. The germline CDR1 and CDR2 sequences are LGHNA and YNFKEQ. This CDR3 contains 16 residues. V lost 0 bases and J lost 5; bases outside the gene matches: 10. The CDR3 loop reads CASSQDFGEGRNEQYF. CDR3 DNA: TGTGCCAGCAGCCAAGACTTCGGGGAGGGGAGGAACGAGCAGTACTTC.

This chain uses TRBV5-4 with TRBJ2-3; D possibly corresponds to TRBD1 (5 bases). Germline loops: CDR1 SGHNT, CDR2 YYREEE (reference sequence). V lost 0 bases and J lost 1, with 9 bases in between. CDR3 length: 15 amino acids. In nucleotides, the CDR3 is TGTGCCAGCAGCTTGGGACAGCCGCGCACAGATACGCAGTATTTT. Amino acids: CASSLGQPRTDTQYF.

This chain connects TRBV4-2 to TRBJ1-5; no clear D gene. The CDR3 runs to 13 residues. The germline V gene has CDR1 LGHNA and CDR2 YNFKEQ. V lost 0 bases and J 9 bases, leaving 9 bases between the germline ends. CDR3 DNA sequence: TGTGCCAGCAGCCAAGAAATTTCAGGGCCCCAGCATTTT. Its protein product is CASSQEISGPQHF.

The chain couples TRBV28 to TRBJ1-2; D unclear. This CDR3 is built from 13 residues. V dropped 3 bases and J dropped 10 bases, with 15 bases sitting between them. CDR1 and CDR2 (germline): MDHEN, SYDVKM. CDR3 protein: CASSFGGSRSYTF. The CDR3 DNA is TGTGCCAGCAGTTTTGGCGGATCCCGTTCCTACACCTTC.

CDR3 DNA sequence: TGTGCCAGCTCACCACGTGGACAGGCGGACTATGGCTACACCTTC. This gives the protein CASSPRGQADYGYTF. The gene calls are TRBV18 and TRBJ1-2; 7 bases line up with TRBD1. The trim removed 1 base at V and 3 bases at J, leaving 5 bases unmatched. The germline CDR1 and CDR2 sequences are KGHSH and LQKENI. There are 15 residues in the CDR3.

V is TRBV30 and J is TRBJ2-7, with TRBD2 matching 9 bases. V was pared by 0 bases and J by 3 bases, with 6 bases of the junction left unmatched. This CDR3 region has 15 residues. Germline V gene data show CDR1 as GTSNPN and CDR2 as SVGIG (reference sequence). CDR3 DNA sequence: TGTGCCTGGAGTGTAAAGGGACTAGCCTACTACGAGCAGTACTTC. It specifies CAWSVKGLAYYEQYF.

CDR3 sequence reads: CASKLAGQVYNEQFF. The CDR3 DNA sequence: TGTGCCAGCAAACTAGCGGGACAAGTTTACAATGAGCAGTTCTTC. The genes are TRBV2 and TRBJ2-1; 10 nucleotides match TRBD2. Germline V gene lookup returns CDR1 SNHLY and CDR2 FYNNEI. V trimming: 7 bases; J trimming: 4 bases; junction bases outside the gene matches: 7. The CDR3 is made up of 15 amino acids.

The CDR3 loop is CASRMGGSNQPQHF. In nucleotides, the CDR3 is TGTGCCAGTAGGATGGGAGGTAGCAATCAGCCCCAGCATTTT. The V and J genes are TRBV19 and TRBJ1-5; the D is unclear. The germline V gene encodes CDR1 LNHDA and CDR2 SQIVND (reference sequence). The CDR3 is made up of 14 amino acids. V lost 6 bases and J lost 0, with 9 bases in between.

The rearrangement uses TRBV5-1 and TRBJ2-1; D may be TRBD1 (5 bases). The CDR3 is made up of 13 amino acids. The germline gives CDR1 SGHRS, CDR2 YFSETQ. V was pared by 3 bases and J by 2 bases, with 6 bases between. The CDR3 coding sequence is TGCGCCAGCAGCTGGGGCACCTACAATGAGCAGTTCTTC. Amino acids: CASSWGTYNEQFF.

The chain recombines TRBV5-1 with TRBJ2-3, with TRBD1 matching over 11 bases. The CDR3 spans 14 residues. The ends lost 4 bases at V and 5 bases at J; junction bases unmatched: 3. Germline assignment: CDR1 SGHRS and CDR2 YFSETQ. The CDR3 bases are TGCGCCAGCAGCCCAGGGACAGGGGGAGATACGCAGTATTTT. Protein product: CASSPGTGGDTQYF.

The chain is built from TRBV6-5 and TRBJ2-7; the match to TRBD1 covers 10 bases. Trimming cost V 6 bases and J 2 bases; bases outside gene matches: 4. This CDR3 is built from 14 residues. Germline loops: CDR1 MNHEY, CDR2 SVGAGI. Here the CDR3 reads CASRSDRGTYEQYF. Here the CDR3 DNA reads TGTGCCAGCAGATCGGACAGGGGGACCTACGAGCAGTACTTC.

This clone showed up just once. The J gene is TRBJ1-2, the V gene TRBV7-9; D gene unclear. With 5 bases removed from V and 8 bases from J, the gap between germline ends came to 18 bases. This CDR3 comprises 14 residues. Germline lookup yields CDR1 SEHNR and CDR2 FQNEAQ (reference sequence). The CDR3 nucleotides read TGTGCCAGCAGCCCCGGACTGGGTCCGGGGGGCTACACCTTC. This translates into CASSPGLGPGGYTF.

The chain links TRBV7-6 to TRBJ2-2, with 9 bases matching TRBD1. The CDR3 contains 16 residues. Germline V gene sequence: CDR1 SGHVS, CDR2 FNYEAQ. The junction had 9 bases not matched to a gene; V was cut back by 5 bases and J by 5 bases. CDR3: CASSLYRDRVTGELFF. The DNA for the CDR3 is TGTGCCAGCAGCCTTTACCGGGACAGGGTTACCGGGGAGCTGTTTTTT.

The chain carries TRBV5-1 and TRBJ2-6; the D is unclear. The CDR3 covers 14 residues. Germline CDR1 reads SGHRS; CDR2 reads YFSETQ. The V and J ends lost 4 bases and 0 bases respectively, with 5 bases between them. CDR3 DNA: TGCGCCAGCAGCCCCTACTCTGGGGCCAACGTCCTGACTTTC. Translated, it gives CASSPYSGANVLTF.